This TCR beta chain was identified during a study of Ad26.COV2.S vaccination and SARS-CoV-2 variants. This sample's treatment: 15 to 20 received Ad26.COV2.S at low or high dose, single or two shots; several received placebo; per-sample allocation not given. All samples were drawn on day 63, counting from the first vaccine or placebo injection. This table comes from immunoSEQ multiplex PCR, and its TCRdb copy is limited to in-frame clones, with some not included. The sample holds almost 400,000 clones, approximately 89% seen once. The sample in question was peripheral blood, obtained in a trial of Ad26.COV2.S vaccine versus placebo. The receptor was isolated from a person aged 18-60 years who received the Ad26.COV2.S COVID-19 vaccine or a placebo.

CDR3 amino acids: CSVDLGADTQYF. The CDR3 region has the DNA TGCAGCGTTGATCTGGGGGCAGATACGCAGTATTTT. This chain connects TRBV29-1 to TRBJ2-3, with D perhaps matching TRBD1 or TRBD2 (5 bases each). Per the germline V gene, CDR1 is SQVTM and CDR2 is ANQGSEA. The CDR3 spans 12 residues. Trimming removed 3 bases from V and 4 bases from J, with 8 bases in between.